The 19 T cell receptor beta chains reported below all come from one sample, sequenced in a study of blood T cell repertoires in COVID-19. Only in-frame clones appear in the TCRdb table, and some are missing; sequencing was by immunoSEQ multiplex PCR. The top ten clones hold approximately 7.2% of a sample with about 59,000 clones, 80% of them seen once. The specimen was peripheral blood. The receptors come from a man aged 55 to 70 with acute or convalescent COVID-19.

The rearrangement uses TRBV11-2 and TRBJ2-6; 11 bases are shared with TRBD2. Germline values: CDR1 SGHAT, CDR2 FQNNGV. J lost 3 bases, V lost 3 bases, and 7 bases had no gene match. This CDR3 spans 18 amino acids. CDR3 nucleotides: TGTGCCAGCAGCTTCGGGACTAGCGGATGGGGTGGGGCCAACGTCCTGACTTTC. Amino acid sequence: CASSFGTSGWGGANVLTF.

The chain is built from TRBV29-1 and TRBJ2-7; TRBD1 matches at 10 bases. CDR1 is SQVTM, CDR2 ANQGSEA, per germline. The CDR3 loop spans 13 amino acids. V shed 6 bases and J 6 bases; nucleotides not matched to a gene: 8. The CDR3 DNA reads TGCAGCGTGGGACAGGGGACGTGGGTCGAGCAGTACTTC. Translated: CSVGQGTWVEQYF.

This clone was counted only a few times. The chain recombines TRBV4-2 with TRBJ2-4; TRBD1 matches at 9 bases. From germline, CDR1 is LGHNA and CDR2 YNFKEQ. The CDR3 totals 18 residues. The J segment lost 0 bases and the V segment lost 0 bases, leaving 6 bases of the junction unmatched. Written as DNA, the CDR3 is TGTGCCAGCAGCCAAGATAGCACAGGGGGCATAGCCAAAAACATTCAGTACTTC. This codes for CASSQDSTGGIAKNIQYF.

The rearrangement joins TRBV7-2 to TRBJ1-3, with D hard to call. This CDR3 spans 13 amino acids. V shed 5 bases and J shed 6 bases, with 11 bases lying between them. Germline V gives CDR1 SGHTA, CDR2 FQGNSA. CDR3 amino acids: CASSPTLSNTIYF. CDR3 sequence (DNA): TGTGCCAGCAGCCCGACACTTTCAAACACCATATATTTT. Combining the CDR3 with reference TRBV7-2 and TRBJ1-3 gives the whole variable domain GAGVSQSPSNKVTEKGKDVELRCDPISGHTALYWYRQSLGQGLEFLIYFQGNSAPDKSGLPSDRFSAERTGGSVSTLTIQRTQQEDSAVYLCASSPTLSNTIYFGEGSWLTVV.

The chain has TRBV5-4 and TRBJ2-3; D may be TRBD1 (5 bases). Deletions cut 0 bases from V and 1 base from J, with 12 bases between. The CDR3 is made up of 16 amino acids. CDR1 and CDR2 (germline): SGHNT, YYREEE (reference sequence). DNA of the CDR3: TGTGCCAGCAGCTTGGGGATGTGGGGCCGCACAGATACGCAGTATTTT. Translation gives CASSLGMWGRTDTQYF.

The J gene is TRBJ1-2, the V gene TRBV28; possible D gene TRBD1, 5 bases. The V and J ends lost 3 bases and 5 bases respectively, with 13 bases between them. The CDR3 runs 14 residues. Germline V gene sequence: CDR1 MDHEN, CDR2 SYDVKM. The CDR3: CASSLPQERYGYTF. CDR3 coding DNA: TGTGCCAGCAGTTTGCCACAGGAACGATATGGCTACACCTTC.

The gene calls are TRBV5-1 and TRBJ1-1, with D unresolved. V shed 5 bases and J shed 3 bases, with 17 bases lying between them. This CDR3 has 15 residues. The germline CDR1 and CDR2 sequences are SGHRS and YFSETQ. CDR3 sequence: CASRPDIWADTEAFF. The CDR3, as DNA: TGCGCCAGCAGACCCGACATCTGGGCAGACACTGAAGCTTTCTTT.

The chain joins TRBV7-6 to TRBJ1-3; D perhaps matches TRBD1 (5 bases). V was trimmed by 4 bases and J by 4 bases, leaving 14 bases between them. The CDR3 covers 15 residues. Germline-derived CDR1 and CDR2 are SGHVS and FNYEAQ. The CDR3 coding sequence is TGTGCCAGCAGCTCGCCCCCCGGGGGAGGAAACACCATATATTTT. It codes for CASSSPPGGGNTIYF.

The chain carries TRBV6-5 and TRBJ2-7; a weak D match, TRBD1 (5 bases). CDR1 and CDR2 from the germline V gene are MNHEY and SVGAGI. The V end lost 11 bases, the J end lost 3 bases, and 17 bases lay between the germline ends. CDR3 size: 13 residues. The CDR3 region is CAASRTRDYEQYF. The CDR3, as DNA: TGTGCCGCTAGTAGGACAAGAGACTACGAGCAGTACTTC.

V usage is TRBV5-1 and J usage is TRBJ2-1; a possible D gene is TRBD1 (5 bases). CDR3 length: 15 amino acids. The germline V gene encodes CDR1 SGHRS and CDR2 YFSETQ. V dropped 3 bases and J dropped 4 bases, with 14 bases sitting between them. The CDR3 spells CASSSASTGYNEQFF. The CDR3 DNA follows: TGCGCCAGCAGCTCTGCCAGCACAGGTTACAATGAGCAGTTCTTC.

V is TRBV15 and J is TRBJ1-5; 8 bases are shared with TRBD1. Germline assignment: CDR1 LNHNV and CDR2 YYDKDF (reference sequence). The CDR3 runs to 21 residues. J was trimmed by 1 base and V by 0 bases; bases with no gene match: 17. CDR3 nucleotide sequence: TGTGCCACCAGCAGAGATCATCGAGGCAGGGGGCGAGGAAGGAGCAATCAGCCCCAGCATTTT. Translated: CATSRDHRGRGRGRSNQPQHF. The whole variable domain, remainder taken from reference TRBV15 and TRBJ1-5, is DAMVIQNPRYQVTQFGKPVTLSCSQTLNHNVMYWYQQKSSQAPKLLFHYYDKDFNNEADTPDNFQSRRPNTSFCFLDIRSPGLGDTAMYLCATSRDHRGRGRGRSNQPQHFGDGTRLSIL.

This rearrangement joins TRBV28 to TRBJ2-2, with 8 positions matching TRBD2. The germline V gene has CDR1 MDHEN and CDR2 SYDVKM. The CDR3 loop spans 15 amino acids. V lost 6 bases, J lost 5 bases, and 8 bases stayed unmatched. CDR3 loop: CASRLSGGGTGELFF. DNA of the CDR3: TGTGCCAGCAGATTGAGCGGGGGAGGTACCGGGGAGCTGTTTTTT.

The rearrangement uses TRBV7-3 and TRBJ2-3; 7 nucleotides agree with TRBD1. The V gene's germline CDR1 is SGHTA and CDR2 FQGTGA. V trimming: 1 base; J trimming: 4 bases; junction bases outside the gene matches: 11. CDR3 length: 17 amino acids. The CDR3 nucleotides read TGTGCCAGCAGCTTAAGTCCTACAGGGGTCGGCGCAGATACGCAGTATTTT. Translated, it gives CASSLSPTGVGADTQYF.

This clone was counted between two and nine times. DNA of the CDR3: TGTGCCAGCAGCCAGGAGTTAGGGGTTTTGGACCGGCCCCAGCATTTT. It yields the protein CASSQELGVLDRPQHF. V gene TRBV4-2 combines with J gene TRBJ1-5; maybe TRBD1 (5 bases). Germline V gene sequence: CDR1 LGHNA, CDR2 YNFKEQ. V was shortened by 3 bases and J by 9 bases, with 21 bases between the two germline ends. The CDR3 is made up of 16 amino acids.

This rearrangement joins TRBV3-1 (or the pseudogene TRBV3-2) to TRBJ1-6; 7 positions agree with TRBD1. From germline, CDR1 is LGHDT and CDR2 YNNKEL (reference sequence). This CDR3 has 17 residues. J lost 9 bases, V lost 0 bases, and 11 bases had no gene match. CDR3 residues: CASSQDLVARGSSPLHF. In DNA, the CDR3 is TGTGCCAGCAGCCAAGACCTAGTGGCCAGGGGGAGTTCACCCCTCCACTTT.

The count of this clone is one. J is TRBJ2-4 and V is TRBV5-4; D is perhaps TRBD2 (5 bases). V lost 3 bases to trimming and J lost 0 bases, with 10 bases between them. From germline, CDR1 is SGHNT and CDR2 YYREEE (reference sequence). The CDR3 is made up of 15 amino acids. The CDR3 region has the DNA TGTGCCAGCAGCTCGCCCGGGGTAGCCAAAAACATTCAGTACTTC. Its translation: CASSSPGVAKNIQYF.

The V call is TRBV24-1, the J call TRBJ2-3; TRBD1 might be the D (5 bases). Per germline, CDR1 KGHDR and CDR2 SFDVKD. The V end lost 6 bases, the J end lost 1 base, and 7 bases lay between the germline ends. The CDR3 contains 13 residues. CDR3 region: CATSQGRTDTQYF. The CDR3 DNA follows: TGTGCCACCAGTCAGGGCCGCACAGATACGCAGTATTTT.

The chain uses TRBV6-5 and TRBJ2-3; D gene unclear. Germline V gene sequence: CDR1 MNHEY, CDR2 SVGAGI. Trimming stripped 10 bases from V and 4 bases from J, with 12 bases between. The CDR3 totals 12 residues. CDR3 protein: CATEAGSDTQYF. Here the CDR3 DNA reads TGTGCCACAGAGGCCGGGTCAGATACGCAGTATTTT.

The CDR3 protein is CASSPPSSHGELFF. CDR3 bases: TGTGCCAGCTCACCACCTTCTAGCCACGGGGAGCTGTTTTTT. This rearrangement joins TRBV18 to TRBJ2-2; a possible D gene is TRBD2 (5 bases). This CDR3 comprises 14 residues. Germline CDR1 and CDR2: KGHSH and LQKENI. Trimming stripped 0 bases from V and 7 bases from J, with 9 bases between.